This TCR beta chain was recovered during a study of blood T cell repertoires in COVID-19. Overall study: Some COVID-19 samples were acute and others convalescent; all came from the United States, Italy and Spain.

Source study methods: Using reference gene primer amplification, nucleated cell counts were estimated. The method was immunoSEQ multiplex PCR; TCRdb's version includes in-frame clones alone and lacks a portion of them. V, J and clone size derive from that table, while D and trimming were established from the DNA sequence. The data hold approximately 220,000 clones, with around nine tenths observed a single time. Ages ranged from roughly 18 to 100 years, with residence in 24 US areas. There are 15 residues in the CDR3. Per germline, CDR1 KGHSH and CDR2 LQKENI. V dropped 3 bases and J dropped 4 bases, with 16 bases sitting between them.

The chain joins TRBV18 to TRBJ2-7; D gene ambiguous. This clonotype was obtained from a woman younger than 45 who had been exposed to COVID-19. Sequenced sample: PBMCs or T cells enriched from blood (not recorded which). The CDR3 sequence: CASSPGDGEFYEQYF. Written as DNA, the CDR3 is TGTGCCAGCTCACCCGGAGACGGCGAATTTTACGAGCAGTACTTC.